This TCR beta chain was retrieved from a study of blood T cells in healthy people across ages. Combining a sample-barcoded 5' primer with a J-beta primer mix, a second PCR ran for about 7 to 11 cycles. TCRdb passed the 5' RACE reads through MiXCR, listing each CDR3 protein once. This sample has 800,000 to 950,000 distinct CDR3 sequences, with roughly 48% found just once. Germline V gene sequence: CDR1 SNHLY, CDR2 FYNNEI. This CDR3 region has 13 residues. Trimming cost V 7 bases and J 14 bases; bases outside gene matches: 13. For this clonotype: As yet, its antigen is unknown.

Findings of the study overall: The recorded TCR beta diversity per million T cells decreased in a roughly linear manner with age. Samples with more naive T cells showed higher observed beta diversity.

This chain uses TRBV2 with TRBJ2-1, with 8 positions matching TRBD2. What was sequenced was blood. The receptor comes from a man aged 25 to 45 in good health. The CDR3 loop reads CASMVLAGGREFF. CDR3 bases: TGTGCCAGCATGGTTCTGGCGGGGGGCCGGGAGTTCTTC.